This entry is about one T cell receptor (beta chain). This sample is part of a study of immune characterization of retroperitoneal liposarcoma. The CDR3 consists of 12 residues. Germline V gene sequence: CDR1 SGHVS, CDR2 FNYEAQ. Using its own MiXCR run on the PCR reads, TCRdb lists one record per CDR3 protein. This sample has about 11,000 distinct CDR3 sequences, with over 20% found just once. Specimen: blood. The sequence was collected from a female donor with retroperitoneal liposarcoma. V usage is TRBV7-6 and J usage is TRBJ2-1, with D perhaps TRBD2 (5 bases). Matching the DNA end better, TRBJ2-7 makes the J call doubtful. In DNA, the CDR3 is TGTGCCAGCAGCTTAGGAGGGAGCGAGCAGTACTTC. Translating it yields CASSLGGSEQYF.